The next 2 T cell receptor beta chains were all read from a single sample in a study of shared clonotypes between healthy human individuals. The assay was immunoSEQ multiplex PCR, and TCRdb's table has in-frame clones only and misses some. The sample carries around 2.5 million clones, over 85% recorded once. Sample: naive CD4+ T cells from PBMCs. Described subset: CD45RA+ positively selected. These receptors all stem from a man aged 18 to 30 in good health. Some clones in this sample may be carry-over from other donors' samples.

Comment on this clone: This CDR3 is also generated by other DNA sequences in the sample. V usage is TRBV7-6 and J usage is TRBJ1-1; D might be TRBD1 (6 bases). Germline V gives CDR1 SGHVS, CDR2 FNYEAQ. This CDR3 has 14 amino acids. V was cut by 2 bases and J by 1 base, with 8 bases left in between. The DNA for the CDR3 is TGTGCCAGCAGCTTACAACAGGGGAACACTGAAGCTTTCTTT. As protein: CASSLQQGNTEAFF.

J is TRBJ2-1 and V is TRBV9; D possibly corresponds to TRBD2 (5 bases). The CDR3 is 16 residues long. Germline loops: CDR1 SGDLS, CDR2 YYNGEE. The V gene lost 3 bases and the J gene lost 0 bases, with 13 bases spanning the gap. In nucleotides, the CDR3 is TGTGCCAGCAGCGCCGGGGTTTTTGGCTCCTACAATGAGCAGTTCTTC. This codes for CASSAGVFGSYNEQFF.